The 27 T cell receptor beta chains presented below share a single source sample, sequenced in a study of shared clonotypes between healthy human individuals. The data were produced by immunoSEQ multiplex PCR, yet TCRdb's version contains in-frame clones alone and is incomplete. The table shows millions of clones, with around 90% occurring only once. Sequenced material: naive CD4+ T cells sorted from blood. Noted subset: CD45RA+ positively selected. The receptor set was obtained from a man aged 18 to 30 in good health.

This sequence joins TRBV5-1 and TRBJ1-3; no clear D. V lost 0 bases and J lost 4, with 8 bases in between. Germline CDR1 SGHRS, CDR2 YFSETQ. This CDR3 is 14 amino acids long. The CDR3 nucleotides read TGCGCCAGCAGCTTGGAGGATTTAGGAAACACCATATATTTT. Amino acids: CASSLEDLGNTIYF.

On this clone: Other DNA variants within this sample encode the same CDR3. The chain links TRBV30 to TRBJ2-3; 8 nucleotides match TRBD2. There are 15 residues in the CDR3. The ends lost 0 bases at V and 0 bases at J; junction bases unmatched: 2. The germline V gene has CDR1 GTSNPN and CDR2 SVGIG (reference sequence). In DNA form, the CDR3 reads TGTGCCTGGAGTGTACTAGCGGCTAGCACAGATACGCAGTATTTT. It encodes CAWSVLAASTDTQYF. Using reference TRBV30 and TRBJ2-3 for the parts outside the CDR3, the full variable domain is SQTIHQWPATLVQPVGSPLSLECTVEGTSNPNLYWYRQAAGRGLQLLFYSVGIGQISSEVPQNLSASRPQDRQFILSSKKLLLSDSGFYLCAWSVLAASTDTQYFGPGTRLTVL.

The chain has TRBV6-6 and TRBJ2-3; D is perhaps TRBD2 (6 bases). V lost 6 bases to trimming and J lost 3 bases, with 16 bases between them. This CDR3 spans 15 amino acids. The germline V gene has CDR1 MNHNY and CDR2 SVGAGI (reference sequence). CDR3 DNA: TGTGCCAGCAGCCAGGGACTCACGGGGACAGATACGCAGTATTTT. Translated, it gives CASSQGLTGTDTQYF.

The chain links TRBV5-6 to TRBJ2-5, with TRBD2 matching over 7 bases. The CDR3 contains 16 residues. J was trimmed by 1 base and V by 4 bases; bases with no gene match: 10. Germline CDR1 SGHDT, CDR2 YYEEEE. Written as DNA, the CDR3 is TGTGCCAGCAGCCCCATCGGAGCGGGAACCCAAGAGACCCAGTACTTC. Amino acids: CASSPIGAGTQETQYF.

The rearrangement uses TRBV28 and TRBJ1-1, with D uncertain. Germline lookup yields CDR1 MDHEN and CDR2 SYDVKM. This CDR3 has 13 residues. V was trimmed by 7 bases and J by 5 bases, leaving 14 bases between them. As DNA, the CDR3 is TGTGCCAGCATCACGCCCAGAGGGACTGAAGCTTTCTTT. Its protein is CASITPRGTEAFF.

This chain joins TRBV15 and TRBJ2-7; 9 bases fit TRBD2. CDR1 is LNHNV, CDR2 YYDKDF, per germline (reference sequence). This CDR3 comprises 17 residues. V trimming: 4 bases; J trimming: 3 bases; junction bases outside the gene matches: 13. In nucleotides, the CDR3 is TGTGCCACCAGCACGCTCCTCTGGGCGGGAGGGGTCTACGAGCAGTACTTC. The encoded protein is CATSTLLWAGGVYEQYF.

The chain uses TRBV6-6 and TRBJ1-5, with TRBD1 identical over 8 bases. The CDR3 spans 14 residues. V was clipped by 6 bases and J by 4 bases; unmatched bases: 5. CDR1 MNHNY and CDR2 SVGAGI come from the germline V gene (reference sequence). The DNA for the CDR3 is TGTGCCAGCAGGGAGACAGGGGTGAATCAGCCCCAGCATTTT. Amino acids: CASRETGVNQPQHF.

As for this clone: The sample has other DNA sequences that encode this CDR3 too. This chain joins TRBV5-1 and TRBJ2-7; 13 nucleotides agree with TRBD2. There are 16 residues in the CDR3. Trimming took 0 bases from V and 3 from J; bases not matched to a gene: 3. Germline CDR1 and CDR2: SGHRS and YFSETQ. CDR3: CASSLGGTSGNYEQYF. Written as DNA, the CDR3 is TGCGCCAGCAGCTTGGGGGGGACTAGCGGGAACTACGAGCAGTACTTC.

For this clone: Within the sample, other DNA sequences also encode this same CDR3. The J gene is TRBJ2-3, the V gene TRBV10-3, with 9 bases lining up with TRBD2. Germline CDR1 ENHRY, CDR2 SYGVKD. There are 15 residues in the CDR3. V trimming: 5 bases; J trimming: 0 bases; junction bases outside the gene matches: 3. CDR3 sequence: CAISPGLASTDTQYF. The CDR3, as DNA: TGTGCCATCAGTCCGGGACTAGCTAGCACAGATACGCAGTATTTT.

This clone occurred a few times. The chain uses TRBV19 and TRBJ1-5; 11 bases fit TRBD1. Germline CDR1 LNHDA, CDR2 SQIVND (reference sequence). Trimming cost V 3 bases and J 2 bases; bases outside gene matches: 3. The CDR3 has 16 residues. This CDR3 is CASSMGQGEGNQPQHF. As DNA, the CDR3 is TGTGCCAGTAGTATGGGACAGGGGGAAGGCAATCAGCCCCAGCATTTT. Supplemented by reference TRBV19 and TRBJ1-5, the full variable domain reads DGGITQSPKYLFRKEGQNVTLSCEQNLNHDAMYWYRQDPGQGLRLIYYSQIVNDFQKGDIAEGYSVSREKKESFPLTVTSAQKNPTAFYLCASSMGQGEGNQPQHFGDGTRLSIL.

This clone was seen only a few times. Different DNA sequences within this sample yield the same CDR3. The gene calls are TRBV10-3 and TRBJ2-7; D gene unclear. The CDR3 sequence is 12 residues long. Trimming pared 0 bases from V and 3 bases from J, leaving 3 bases between. Germline V gives CDR1 ENHRY, CDR2 SYGVKD. DNA for the CDR3: TGTGCCATCAGTGAGTCGAGCTACGAGCAGTACTTC. It specifies CAISESSYEQYF.

Of note for this clone: Other DNA sequences within the sample encode an identical CDR3. The V gene is TRBV10-3, the J gene TRBJ2-5; D unclear. Per germline, CDR1 ENHRY and CDR2 SYGVKD. V was clipped by 0 bases and J by 4 bases, with 6 bases between them. The CDR3 spans 13 residues. CDR3 DNA: TGTGCCATCAGTGAGTCGGTTCGAGAGACCCAGTACTTC. Translated: CAISESVRETQYF.

J is TRBJ2-5 and V is TRBV5-8, with TRBD2 identical over 15 bases. The CDR3 length is 19 residues. Germline values: CDR1 SGHTS, CDR2 YDEGEE. The junction had 12 bases not matched to a gene; V was cut back by 4 bases and J by 2 bases. The CDR3 is CASSKGLAGGPALQETQYF. The CDR3 DNA is TGTGCCAGCAGCAAAGGACTAGCGGGAGGGCCAGCCCTTCAAGAGACCCAGTACTTC.

The chain recombines TRBV6-6 with TRBJ1-1; no firm D call. Germline CDR1 and CDR2: MNHNY and SVGAGI (reference sequence). The ends were cut back, 0 bases at V and 4 bases at J, with 9 bases in the middle. This CDR3 is built from 14 residues. CDR3 residues: CASSYSSGLTEAFF. CDR3 nucleotide sequence: TGTGCCAGCAGTTACTCTTCAGGTCTCACTGAAGCTTTCTTT.

The genes are TRBV6-5 and TRBJ1-2; unclear D gene. CDR1 and CDR2 from the germline V gene are MNHEY and SVGAGI. V lost 6 bases, J lost 8 bases, and 13 bases lay in between. The CDR3 runs 12 residues. Here the CDR3 reads CASSRATEGYTF. Here the CDR3 DNA reads TGTGCCAGCAGCCGGGCCACGGAGGGCTACACCTTC.

Written as DNA, the CDR3 is TGTGCCAGCACCACCCCTGCGGGAGGAAACACCATATATTTT. Amino acid sequence: CASTTPAGGNTIYF. V gene TRBV6-5 combines with J gene TRBJ1-3; D call uncertain. Germline CDR1 is MNHEY and CDR2 is SVGAGI. Trimming stripped 7 bases from V and 4 bases from J, with 14 bases between. The CDR3 runs to 14 residues.

The chain carries TRBV4-3 and TRBJ1-2; D is ambiguous. The germline CDR1 and CDR2 sequences are LGHNA and YSLEER. The ends were cut back, 2 bases at V and 5 bases at J, with 15 bases in the middle. This CDR3 has 15 amino acids. CDR3 in amino acids: CASSQTAVADYGYTF. The CDR3 bases are TGCGCCAGCAGCCAAACGGCAGTCGCGGATTATGGCTACACCTTC.

This rearrangement joins TRBV23-1 to TRBJ1-2, with a weak D call TRBD1 (6 bases). TRBV23-1 is an open reading frame whose function is uncertain. This CDR3 is built from 14 residues. Trimming removed 4 bases at V and 8 bases at J, with 17 bases between. The CDR3 DNA is TGCGCCAGCAGTCGCCGGCAGGGGAGGGTGGGCTACACCTTC. Its translation is CASSRRQGRVGYTF.

This sequence joins TRBV5-4 and TRBJ2-2, with TRBD2 as a possible D gene (5 bases). This CDR3 is built from 16 residues. Trimming shortened V by 0 bases and J by 1 base, and 10 bases separated the two germline ends. In germline, CDR1 is SGHNT, CDR2 YYREEE (reference sequence). The CDR3 DNA is TGTGCCAGCAGCTTGGTAGCGAGTGTGAACACCGGGGAGCTGTTTTTT. It encodes CASSLVASVNTGELFF.

The chain uses TRBV25-1 and TRBJ2-3, with 8 bases that match TRBD2. This CDR3 comprises 15 residues. Germline V gene lookup returns CDR1 MGHDK and CDR2 SYGVNS. Trimming removed 3 bases from V and 4 bases from J; junction bases left unmatched: 6. The DNA for the CDR3 is TGTGCCAGCAGTGACTGGGCGGGAGGCCCAGATACGCAGTATTTT. Amino acid sequence: CASSDWAGGPDTQYF.

The chain carries TRBV5-4 and TRBJ2-3; D remains ambiguous. The CDR3 sequence is 13 residues long. Germline assignment: CDR1 SGHNT and CDR2 YYREEE (reference sequence). V shed 0 bases and J shed 2 bases, with 4 bases lying between them. The DNA for the CDR3 is TGTGCCAGCAGCTTGGTAACCACAGATACGCAGTATTTT. This gives the protein CASSLVTTDTQYF.

This chain links TRBV10-3 with TRBJ2-2; no firm D call. The V and J ends lost 7 bases and 6 bases respectively, with 18 bases between them. CDR1 is ENHRY and CDR2 is SYGVKD in the germline V gene. The length of the CDR3 is 15 residues. CDR3 in amino acids: CAINTQPAISGELFF. Written as DNA, the CDR3 is TGTGCCATCAACACTCAGCCAGCGATTTCCGGGGAGCTGTTTTTT.

The rearrangement joins TRBV9 to TRBJ1-2, with D hard to call. The V gene's germline CDR1 is SGDLS and CDR2 YYNGEE. V was shortened by 0 bases and J by 5 bases, with 14 bases between the two germline ends. The CDR3 is 15 residues long. CDR3 loop: CASSVGVSQEYGYTF. CDR3 sequence (DNA): TGTGCCAGCAGCGTAGGAGTATCTCAGGAGTATGGCTACACCTTC. Drawing the rest from reference TRBV9 and TRBJ1-2, the complete variable domain is DSGVTQTPKHLITATGQRVTLRCSPRSGDLSVYWYQQSLDQGLQFLIQYYNGEERAKGNILERFSAQQFPDLHSELNLSSLELGDSALYFCASSVGVSQEYGYTFGSGTRLTVV.

The chain is built from TRBV7-8 and TRBJ2-7; tentative D call: TRBD1 (7 bases). Germline V gene sequence: CDR1 SGHVS, CDR2 FQNEAQ. Trimming took 6 bases from V and 7 from J, leaving 16 bases between them. The CDR3 has 13 residues. The CDR3 DNA follows: TGTGCCAGCAGACCTACAGGGGCGGGGGAGCAGTACTTC. Amino acid sequence: CASRPTGAGEQYF.

The rearrangement uses TRBV5-6 and TRBJ2-7, with D maybe TRBD2 (6 bases). The CDR3 runs 14 residues. V was trimmed by 6 bases and J by 5 bases, leaving 18 bases between them. CDR1 and CDR2 (germline): SGHDT, YYEEEE. CDR3 coding DNA: TGTGCCAGCATCGAGGGCGGAGGGAGCCACGAGCAGTACTTC. Translated, it gives CASIEGGGSHEQYF.

A note on this clone: The sample contains more than one DNA sequence encoding this CDR3. The V call is TRBV6-1, the J call TRBJ1-2; 9 bases match TRBD1. The V gene's germline CDR1 is MNHNS and CDR2 SASEGT. This CDR3 comprises 13 residues. The trim removed 7 bases at V and 6 bases at J, leaving 6 bases unmatched. In nucleotides, the CDR3 is TGTGCCAGCACCAGGGACAGGGTCGATGGCTACACCTTC. This translates into CASTRDRVDGYTF.

The rearrangement joins TRBV30 to TRBJ1-4, with TRBD1 matching over 9 bases. The CDR3 consists of 17 residues. V trimming: 6 bases; J trimming: 8 bases; junction bases outside the gene matches: 19. CDR1 and CDR2 from the germline V gene are GTSNPN and SVGIG (reference sequence). The CDR3 reads CACLFPPGTGLGEKLFF. In nucleotides, the CDR3 is TGTGCCTGTCTCTTTCCTCCCGGGACAGGGCTAGGAGAAAAACTGTTTTTT.